Following are 20 T cell receptor beta chains from one sample sequenced in a study of blood T cell repertoires in COVID-19. Data came from immunoSEQ multiplex PCR; TCRdb stores just in-frame clones and leaves some out. Here the sample spans about 300,000 clones, around 88% being singletons. Sequenced input: peripheral blood. The receptor source for this set is a woman younger than 45 who had recovered from COVID-19.

This sequence joins TRBV2 and TRBJ1-5; weak D call: TRBD1 (5 bases). There are 13 residues in the CDR3. Germline CDR1 SNHLY, CDR2 FYNNEI. Trimming pared 6 bases from V and 5 bases from J, leaving 11 bases between. The CDR3 here is CASRGWGDQPQHF. DNA of the CDR3: TGTGCCAGCAGGGGGTGGGGGGATCAGCCCCAGCATTTT.

The chain carries TRBV27 and TRBJ2-7; D is perhaps TRBD1 (6 bases). Germline V CDR1 and CDR2: MNHEY, SMNVEV (reference sequence). Trimming took off 2 bases at V and 4 bases at J, with 15 bases between the two ends. The CDR3 sequence is 15 residues long. In DNA, the CDR3 is TGTGCCAGCAGTTTAAACGTACAGGGAGCTTACGAGCAGTACTTC. This gives the protein CASSLNVQGAYEQYF.

The sample holds one count of this clone. As DNA, the CDR3 is TGTGCCAGCAGCTTTCACGTGACAGGCCAAGAGACCCAGTACTTC. Its protein is CASSFHVTGQETQYF. The chain employs TRBV7-6 and TRBJ2-5; possible D gene TRBD1, 6 bases. The CDR3 loop spans 15 amino acids. V dropped 3 bases and J dropped 1 base, with 12 bases sitting between them. CDR1 and CDR2 from the germline V gene are SGHVS and FNYEAQ.

The chain couples TRBV27 to TRBJ1-5, with 7 bases identical to TRBD1. The V segment lost 3 bases and the J segment 5 bases; nucleotides outside the gene matches: 16. From germline, CDR1 is MNHEY and CDR2 SMNVEV (reference sequence). The CDR3 contains 18 residues. CDR3 sequence reads: CASSLRVSTGVPHQPQHF. For the CDR3, the DNA is TGTGCCAGCAGTTTGCGGGTATCCACAGGGGTTCCCCATCAGCCCCAGCATTTT.

This rearrangement joins TRBV5-1 to TRBJ2-3, with 10 bases matching TRBD2. The CDR3 is made up of 18 amino acids. Germline lookup yields CDR1 SGHRS and CDR2 YFSETQ. J lost 0 bases, V lost 7 bases, and 14 bases had no gene match. CDR3 DNA: TGCGCCAGCGCGGACCAACCGCTAGCGGGGGCTAGCACAGATACGCAGTATTTT. Amino acids: CASADQPLAGASTDTQYF.

The chain's CDR3 is CASRRDRGIETQYF. As DNA, the CDR3 is TGCGCCAGTCGACGGGACAGGGGTATCGAGACCCAGTACTTC. This rearrangement joins TRBV5-1 to TRBJ2-5, with 10 bases that match TRBD1. Germline CDR1 SGHRS, CDR2 YFSETQ. CDR3 size: 14 residues. After removal of 8 bases from V and 5 bases from J, the junction contained 9 bases not matched to a gene.

The rearrangement uses TRBV13 and TRBJ2-1; 12 bases are a match to TRBD2. Germline V gene lookup returns CDR1 PRHDT and CDR2 FYEKMQ (reference sequence). The CDR3 totals 16 residues. V gave up 5 bases and J gave up 6 bases; unmatched junction bases: 8. In DNA, the CDR3 is TGTGCCAGCAGCGTGTTACTAGCGGGGGGAATCAATGAGCAGTTCTTC. Translation gives CASSVLLAGGINEQFF. Variable domain in full (rest from reference TRBV13 and TRBJ2-1): AAGVIQSPRHLIKEKRETATLKCYPIPRHDTVYWYQQGPGQDPQFLISFYEKMQSDKGSIPDRFSAQQFSDYHSELNMSSLELGDSALYFCASSVLLAGGINEQFFGPGTRLTVL.

This chain connects TRBV24-1 to TRBJ2-3; D perhaps matches TRBD2 (6 bases). The V and J ends lost 3 bases and 2 bases respectively, with 11 bases between them. The CDR3 covers 15 residues. Germline V gives CDR1 KGHDR, CDR2 SFDVKD. The CDR3 protein is CATSDAGRTTDTQYF. CDR3 sequence (DNA): TGTGCCACCAGTGATGCGGGACGGACCACAGATACGCAGTATTTT.

This chain uses TRBV6-5 with TRBJ2-7, with 10 bases matching TRBD1. The CDR3 has 13 residues. The germline CDR1 and CDR2 sequences are MNHEY and SVGAGI. J was trimmed by 4 bases and V by 10 bases; bases with no gene match: 7. CDR3 sequence reads: CATLRQGAYEQYF. The CDR3 region has the DNA TGTGCCACCCTAAGACAGGGGGCTTACGAGCAGTACTTC.

The chain combines TRBV9 with TRBJ2-3; D is perhaps TRBD2 (6 bases). Trimming took 0 bases from V and 0 from J, leaving 11 bases between them. Germline V gene sequence: CDR1 SGDLS, CDR2 YYNGEE. The CDR3 is 16 amino acids. CDR3 residues: CASSVVAAGSTDTQYF. The CDR3, as DNA: TGTGCCAGCAGCGTAGTAGCCGCGGGGAGCACAGATACGCAGTATTTT.

The genes are TRBV2 and TRBJ1-6; TRBD1 aligns across 8 bases. The length of the CDR3 is 15 residues. V was clipped by 5 bases and J by 6 bases; unmatched bases: 6. The V gene's germline CDR1 is SNHLY and CDR2 FYNNEI. CDR3 sequence (DNA): TGTGCCAGCAGTTTTGGACAGGGCTTTAATTCACCCCTCCACTTT. Translating gives CASSFGQGFNSPLHF.

This clone was recorded only once. The chain joins TRBV28 to TRBJ2-2, with 9 bases fitting TRBD1. Trimming took 6 bases from V and 1 from J; bases not matched to a gene: 6. The length of the CDR3 is 16 residues. Germline V gene sequence: CDR1 MDHEN, CDR2 SYDVKM. The CDR3 here is CASSGGGQGNTGELFF. CDR3 DNA sequence: TGTGCCAGCAGCGGCGGGGGACAGGGGAACACCGGGGAGCTGTTTTTT.

The chain has TRBV7-6 and TRBJ2-4; 7 bases map to TRBD1. CDR1 is SGHVS and CDR2 is FNYEAQ in the germline V gene. The CDR3 runs to 18 residues. V trimming: 1 base; J trimming: 1 base; junction bases outside the gene matches: 10. CDR3 in amino acids: CASSLGGTVPAAKNIQYF. The CDR3 DNA sequence: TGTGCCAGCAGCTTAGGGGGGACAGTCCCTGCGGCCAAAAACATTCAGTACTTC.

This rearrangement joins TRBV12-1 to TRBJ1-4. TRBV12-1 is designated a pseudogene. The CDR3 totals 16 residues. The CDR3 DNA follows: TGTGCCAGCAGCCGCCGCCGGACGGGAAGTAATGAAAAACTGTTTTTT. It encodes CASSRRRTGSNEKLFF.

The chain carries TRBV5-1 and TRBJ1-1, with D perhaps matching TRBD1 (5 bases). The V gene lost 3 bases and the J gene lost 1 base, with 10 bases spanning the gap. The CDR3 has 14 residues. Germline-derived CDR1 and CDR2 are SGHRS and YFSETQ. CDR3 in amino acids: CASSSGTQNTEAFF. The DNA of the CDR3 is TGCGCCAGCAGCTCGGGGACTCAGAACACTGAAGCTTTCTTT. Variable domain in full (rest from reference TRBV5-1 and TRBJ1-1): KAGVTQTPRYLIKTRGQQVTLSCSPISGHRSVSWYQQTPGQGLQFLFEYFSETQRNKGNFPGRFSGRQFSNSRSEMNVSTLELGDSALYLCASSSGTQNTEAFFGQGTRLTVV.

The CDR3 here is CASSQGARRMNTEAFF. The DNA for the CDR3 is TGTGCCAGCTCACAGGGGGCGCGGAGGATGAACACTGAAGCTTTCTTT. The chain joins TRBV18 to TRBJ1-1; TRBD1 matches at 7 bases. The CDR3 is made up of 16 amino acids. Trimming cost V 4 bases and J 0 bases; bases outside gene matches: 8. Germline CDR1 and CDR2: KGHSH and LQKENI.

This clone was found once. The chain has TRBV27 and TRBJ1-3; D gene unclear. This CDR3 comprises 14 residues. The germline gives CDR1 MNHEY, CDR2 SMNVEV (reference sequence). The ends were cut back, 2 bases at V and 4 bases at J, with 9 bases in the middle. CDR3 protein: CASSLVPTGNTIYF. CDR3 sequence (DNA): TGTGCCAGCAGTTTAGTCCCGACAGGAAACACCATATATTTT.

This rearrangement joins TRBV18 to TRBJ1-4, with TRBD1 matching over 11 bases. The CDR3 runs to 16 residues. CDR1 KGHSH and CDR2 LQKENI come from the germline V gene. The trim removed 3 bases at V and 8 bases at J, leaving 8 bases unmatched. CDR3 nucleotides: TGTGCCAGCTCACCCGGGACAGGGGGATTGCGGGAAAAACTGTTTTTT. Protein: CASSPGTGGLREKLFF.

V is TRBV6-5 and J is TRBJ2-7; 7 bases are shared with TRBD1. V lost 0 bases and J lost 3; bases outside the gene matches: 5. Germline-derived CDR1 and CDR2 are MNHEY and SVGAGI. The CDR3 covers 15 residues. The CDR3 DNA is TGTGCCAGCAGTTACTCCAGACAGGGCCTCTACGAGCAGTACTTC. Amino acid sequence: CASSYSRQGLYEQYF.

The chain is built from TRBV7-9 and TRBJ1-4, with 8 bases aligning to TRBD1. CDR3 size: 16 residues. Germline assignment: CDR1 SEHNR and CDR2 FQNEAQ (reference sequence). V was clipped by 1 base and J by 5 bases; unmatched bases: 6. DNA of the CDR3: TGTGCCAGCAGCTTAGTACTTGGACAGGGAAATGAAAAACTGTTTTTT. Residues: CASSLVLGQGNEKLFF.